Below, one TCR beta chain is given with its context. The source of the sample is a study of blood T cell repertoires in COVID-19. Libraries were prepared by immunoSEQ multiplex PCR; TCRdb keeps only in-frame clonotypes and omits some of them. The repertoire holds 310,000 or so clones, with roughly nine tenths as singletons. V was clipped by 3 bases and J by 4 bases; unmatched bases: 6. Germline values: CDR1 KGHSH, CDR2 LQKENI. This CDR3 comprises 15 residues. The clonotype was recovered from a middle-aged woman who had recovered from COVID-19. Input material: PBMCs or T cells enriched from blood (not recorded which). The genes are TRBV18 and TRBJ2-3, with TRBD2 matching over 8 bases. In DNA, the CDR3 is TGTGCCAGCTCACCCTCCGGGAGGGCCCCAGATACGCAGTATTTT. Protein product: CASSPSGRAPDTQYF.